This TCR beta chain comes out of a study of blood T cell repertoires in COVID-19 (dated by TCRdb to the early 2020s). Regarding the complete study: Samples from collaborators originated in the United States, Italy and Spain and spanned both the acute and convalescent phases of COVID-19. The prospective study material was composed of cDNA or gDNA derived from T cells, B-cell-depleted T cells, or PBMCs. Deeply sampled blood TCRbeta repertoires from subjects exposed to, actively infected with, or recovered from COVID-19 were included in the dataset. The repertoires were released in a freely available public database meant as a resource for research on the immune response to SARS-CoV-2. Samples came from the ongoing ImmuneRACE study (first 160 participants) plus 1,254 subjects from 6 global collaborators. Sample metadata almost always included a de-identified subject ID, COVID-19 status, age in years and sex. Where available, HLA class I and class II types were obtained from metadata supplied by the sample provider rather than from assay-based typing.

The full study reports these points: The quantity of clinical and demographic metadata differed by source and by participant and was supplied without curation.

At one collaborating source in Seattle, patients were enrolled during active infection and were followed longitudinally through the course of disease. The collaborating institutions used their own protocols to collect whole blood in K2EDTA tubes. For TCRbeta analysis, collaborators shipped samples as frozen whole blood, isolated PBMCs, or DNA extracted from either of those sample types. TCRbeta CDR3 regions were amplified from genomic DNA by means of the immunoSEQ Assay, a bias-controlled multiplex PCR. On the study's bioinformatics: The number of nucleated cells in each sample was estimated from the amplification of reference gene primers within the assay. To quantify the absolute abundance of each unique TCRbeta CDR3 rearrangement, sequence reads were collapsed and filtered. For each sample, productive Simpson clonality was calculated as the square root of Simpson's diversity index across productive rearrangements. The table was pulled from immuneACCESS by TCRdb, which kept in-frame rearrangements only. Such tables lose some clones; where checked, under half of the loss comes from unresolved V genes, and the rest has no known cause. The V and J calls and clone size come from that table; D and trimming were worked out from the DNA. The sample table contains 200,000 to 250,000 clones; only one count was recorded for almost 85% of them. The ten largest clones take up about 2.5% of the sample.

This clone was seen a single time. The target of this receptor is not known. Per-base quality was not reported, and no clone a single base away is much larger than it. This TCR came from an older woman with COVID-19, enrolled during active disease. Sequencing was carried out using peripheral blood.

At the DNA level, the sequence is TGTGCCAGCAGCCTCATAGGGCAGGGAGGAGACTATGGCTACACCTTC. Protein translation: CASSLIGQGGDYGYTF. The chain joins TRBV3-1 (or the pseudogene TRBV3-2) to TRBJ1-2; the D region possibly corresponds to TRBD1 (5 bases align). V and J lose 4 bases and 3 bases, and a span of 18 bases separates them. CDR1 and CDR2 are drawn from the germline V gene (reference sequence): LGHDT, YNNKEL. CDR3 length: 16 amino acids, cysteine to phenylalanine. The only DNA kept is the CDR3, 48 bases in frame from the first base.